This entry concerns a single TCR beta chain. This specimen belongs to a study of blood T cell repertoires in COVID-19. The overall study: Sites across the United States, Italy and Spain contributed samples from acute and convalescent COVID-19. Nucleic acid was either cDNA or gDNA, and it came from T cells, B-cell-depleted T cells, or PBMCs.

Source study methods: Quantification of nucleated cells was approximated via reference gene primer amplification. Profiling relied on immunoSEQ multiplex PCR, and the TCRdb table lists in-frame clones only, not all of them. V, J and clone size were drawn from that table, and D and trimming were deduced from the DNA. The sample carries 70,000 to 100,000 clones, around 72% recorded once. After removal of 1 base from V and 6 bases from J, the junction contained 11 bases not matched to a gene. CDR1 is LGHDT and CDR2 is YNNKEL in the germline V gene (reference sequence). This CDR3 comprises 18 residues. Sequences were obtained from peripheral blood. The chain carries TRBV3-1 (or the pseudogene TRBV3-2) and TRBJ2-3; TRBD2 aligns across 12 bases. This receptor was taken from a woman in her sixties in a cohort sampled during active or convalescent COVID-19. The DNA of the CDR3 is TGTGCCAGCAGCCAAGGCCCTAGCGGGGGGGGAATTCTCGATACGCAGTATTTT. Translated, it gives CASSQGPSGGGILDTQYF.